This paragraph covers one TCR beta chain sequence. What it binds is not known. V shed 7 bases, J shed 3 bases, and the junction held 12 bases outside the gene matches. CDR3 length: 17 residues. Germline V gene lookup returns CDR1 SEHNR and CDR2 FQNEAQ (reference sequence). This sample is part of a study of blood T cells in healthy people across ages. Findings of the study overall: Fewer expanded clones and more diversity marked long-lived versus aged donors. Because donor CMV status was unknown, expanded clonotype changes were possibly confounded.

Next came a second PCR, run for about 6 to 12 cycles, which used a sample-barcoded 5' primer along with a J-beta primer mix. TCRdb analysed the 5' RACE reads with MiXCR anew, one entry per CDR3 protein. The data show more than 800,000 distinct CDR3 sequences, 40% to 45% seen once. Material: blood. This TCR came from a woman aged 55-70 years in good health. The V call is TRBV7-9, the J call TRBJ2-2; 9 positions match TRBD2. The CDR3 is CASNIAIAGEDTGELFF. The CDR3 bases are TGTGCCAGCAACATCGCAATAGCGGGAGAGGACACCGGGGAGCTGTTTTTT.